The 16 T cell receptor beta chains listed next were all sequenced from one sample in a study of shared clonotypes between healthy human individuals. Using immunoSEQ multiplex PCR, the repertoire was profiled, and TCRdb retains in-frame clones only, with some absent. The sample includes around 88,000 clones, roughly two thirds of them seen just once. The sequenced material came from memory CD8+ T cells sorted from blood. Sample subset: CD45RO+ cells pooled with CCR7-negative TemRA cells. These receptors originate from a man aged 25-45 years in good health.

The genes are TRBV6-5 and TRBJ2-3; tentative D call: TRBD2 (5 bases). This CDR3 is 16 amino acids long. The V end was cut by 0 bases, the J end by 1 base, with 11 bases between. Germline loops: CDR1 MNHEY, CDR2 SVGAGI. The CDR3 nucleotides read TGTGCCAGCAGTTACTCGATTGACGGGGGCACAGATACGCAGTATTTT. Translated: CASSYSIDGGTDTQYF.

The gene calls are TRBV19 and TRBJ2-5, with a possible D match to TRBD2 (6 bases). CDR1 and CDR2 (germline): LNHDA, SQIVND (reference sequence). V lost 3 bases and J 4 bases, leaving 21 bases between the germline ends. The CDR3 loop spans 17 amino acids. The CDR3 protein is CASSIGIGTSAAETQYF. The CDR3 DNA is TGTGCCAGTAGTATCGGAATTGGGACTTCGGCGGCAGAGACCCAGTACTTC.

This clone has a handful of counts. This chain joins TRBV6-5 and TRBJ1-5; D is possibly TRBD1 (5 bases). The CDR3 totals 13 residues. V was shortened by 6 bases and J by 4 bases, with 10 bases between the two germline ends. The germline V gene has CDR1 MNHEY and CDR2 SVGAGI. The CDR3 loop reads CASSLTANQPQHF. The CDR3 DNA reads TGTGCCAGCAGCCTGACAGCAAATCAGCCCCAGCATTTT.

V is TRBV4-3 and J is TRBJ2-1, with D unclear. The germline V gene has CDR1 LGHNA and CDR2 YSLEER. V dropped 0 bases and J dropped 8 bases, with 20 bases sitting between them. This CDR3 is 17 amino acids long. The CDR3 protein is CASSQDLTPHLFDEQFF. The CDR3, as DNA: TGCGCCAGCAGCCAAGATTTGACTCCCCATTTATTCGATGAGCAGTTCTTC.

This chain connects TRBV19 to TRBJ2-1; 11 bases fit TRBD2. Germline V CDR1 and CDR2: LNHDA, SQIVND (reference sequence). CDR3 length: 15 residues. V lost 5 bases, J lost 7 bases, and 7 bases stayed unmatched. The CDR3 sequence: CASSYWLAGGNEQFF. CDR3 sequence (DNA): TGTGCCAGTAGTTACTGGCTAGCGGGAGGAAATGAGCAGTTCTTC.

The rearrangement links TRBV15 to TRBJ2-6; 10 nucleotides align to TRBD2. Unmatched junction bases numbered 9, after V lost 3 bases and J lost 1 base. In germline, CDR1 is LNHNV, CDR2 YYDKDF (reference sequence). The CDR3 contains 19 residues. The CDR3 spells CATSRIAGGEGSGANVLTF. The CDR3 DNA is TGTGCCACCAGCAGGATAGCGGGAGGTGAAGGTTCTGGGGCCAACGTCCTGACTTTC.

This clone was seen ten or more times. Other DNA sequences in this sample translate to the same CDR3. The chain joins TRBV28 to TRBJ2-7; D unresolved. Germline CDR1 MDHEN, CDR2 SYDVKM. With 8 bases removed from V and 3 bases from J, the gap between germline ends came to 8 bases. The CDR3 loop spans 11 amino acids. The DNA of the CDR3 is TGTGCCAGCGACCGTGGCTACGAGCAGTACTTC. Protein sequence: CASDRGYEQYF.

In this sample, this clone turned up once. This rearrangement joins TRBV1 to TRBJ2-1; the D call in the table, TRBD2, was not verified against the DNA. TRBV1 corresponds to a pseudogene. The CDR3 covers 20 residues. In DNA, the CDR3 is TGCACCAGCAGCCAGCAGGCGGGACTAGCGGGAGGGCCTAGATTGAATGAGCAGTTCTTC. It specifies CTSSQQAGLAGGPRLNEQFF.

This clone was picked up a small number of times. Other DNA sequences in the sample encode the same CDR3. V and J are TRBV27 and TRBJ2-3, with unresolved D. The CDR3 runs 12 residues. V lost 1 base to trimming and J lost 5 bases, with 4 bases between them. Germline-derived CDR1 and CDR2 are MNHEY and SMNVEV (reference sequence). As DNA, the CDR3 is TGTGCCAGCAGTTTATTGGGAGATACGCAGTATTTT. Amino acid sequence: CASSLLGDTQYF.

V and J are TRBV15 and TRBJ2-1; no reliable D call. V lost 1 base to trimming and J lost 4 bases, with 5 bases between them. Germline CDR1 is LNHNV and CDR2 is YYDKDF (reference sequence). This CDR3 spans 13 amino acids. CDR3 residues: CATSRVGYNEQFF. CDR3 DNA: TGTGCCACCAGCAGAGTAGGGTACAATGAGCAGTTCTTC.

The genes are TRBV7-3 and TRBJ2-1; TRBD1 agrees at 9 bases. The CDR3 runs 15 residues. The germline V gene encodes CDR1 SGHTA and CDR2 FQGTGA. The J segment lost 5 bases and the V segment lost 3 bases, leaving 5 bases of the junction unmatched. This CDR3 reads CASSLGQGMNNEQFF. CDR3 nucleotides: TGTGCCAGCAGCTTGGGACAGGGTATGAACAATGAGCAGTTCTTC.

The J gene is TRBJ1-4, the V gene TRBV28; maybe TRBD1 (5 bases). V was trimmed by 2 bases and J by 0 bases, leaving 7 bases between them. The germline CDR1 and CDR2 sequences are MDHEN and SYDVKM. The CDR3 totals 15 residues. The CDR3 DNA is TGTGCCAGCAGTTTAGGACAAGCAACTAATGAAAAACTGTTTTTT. Translated, it gives CASSLGQATNEKLFF.

The chain joins TRBV15 to TRBJ2-5; D is ambiguous. V lost 1 base, J lost 1 base, and 7 bases lay in between. CDR1 LNHNV and CDR2 YYDKDF come from the germline V gene (reference sequence). CDR3 size: 14 residues. CDR3 protein: CATSRAEIQETQYF. In nucleotides, the CDR3 is TGTGCCACCAGCAGAGCAGAAATCCAAGAGACCCAGTACTTC.

In DNA form, the CDR3 reads TGTGCCAGCAGTGAAAAGTCGGGGGATCCCACAGATACGCAGTATTTT. Protein product: CASSEKSGDPTDTQYF. The chain carries TRBV6-4 and TRBJ2-3; perhaps TRBD2 as D (6 bases). Trimming stripped 3 bases from V and 2 bases from J, with 15 bases between. CDR1 and CDR2 from the germline V gene are MRHNA and SNTAGT. This CDR3 is built from 16 residues.

The chain employs TRBV4-2 and TRBJ2-7; D is unresolved. The CDR3 has 13 residues. Germline CDR1 and CDR2: LGHNA and YNFKEQ. V shed 1 base and J shed 6 bases, with 10 bases lying between them. The CDR3 sequence is CASSQAGRGEQYF. Written as DNA, the CDR3 is TGTGCCAGCAGCCAAGCGGGTCGAGGCGAGCAGTACTTC.

The J gene is TRBJ1-1, the V gene TRBV29-1, with a weak D call TRBD1 (5 bases). The germline gives CDR1 SQVTM, CDR2 ANQGSEA. Trimming removed 7 bases at V and 0 bases at J, with 18 bases between. The CDR3 is made up of 15 amino acids. CDR3 nucleotide sequence: TGCAGCGCCCAGGCAGGGTGGGGTATGAACACTGAAGCTTTCTTT. Its translation: CSAQAGWGMNTEAFF.